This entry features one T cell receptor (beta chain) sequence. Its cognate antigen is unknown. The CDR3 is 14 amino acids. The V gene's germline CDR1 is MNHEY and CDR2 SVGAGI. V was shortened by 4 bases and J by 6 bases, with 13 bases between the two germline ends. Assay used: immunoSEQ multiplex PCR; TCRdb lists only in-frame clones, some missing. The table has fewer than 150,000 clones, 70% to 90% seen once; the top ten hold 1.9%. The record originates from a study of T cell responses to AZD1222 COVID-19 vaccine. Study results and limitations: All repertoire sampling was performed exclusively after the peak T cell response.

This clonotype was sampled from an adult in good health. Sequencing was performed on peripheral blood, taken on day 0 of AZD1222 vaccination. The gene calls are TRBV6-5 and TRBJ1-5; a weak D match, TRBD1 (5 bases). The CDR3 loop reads CASSSRTGSQPQHF. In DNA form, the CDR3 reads TGTGCCAGCAGTTCCCGAACAGGTAGTCAGCCCCAGCATTTT.